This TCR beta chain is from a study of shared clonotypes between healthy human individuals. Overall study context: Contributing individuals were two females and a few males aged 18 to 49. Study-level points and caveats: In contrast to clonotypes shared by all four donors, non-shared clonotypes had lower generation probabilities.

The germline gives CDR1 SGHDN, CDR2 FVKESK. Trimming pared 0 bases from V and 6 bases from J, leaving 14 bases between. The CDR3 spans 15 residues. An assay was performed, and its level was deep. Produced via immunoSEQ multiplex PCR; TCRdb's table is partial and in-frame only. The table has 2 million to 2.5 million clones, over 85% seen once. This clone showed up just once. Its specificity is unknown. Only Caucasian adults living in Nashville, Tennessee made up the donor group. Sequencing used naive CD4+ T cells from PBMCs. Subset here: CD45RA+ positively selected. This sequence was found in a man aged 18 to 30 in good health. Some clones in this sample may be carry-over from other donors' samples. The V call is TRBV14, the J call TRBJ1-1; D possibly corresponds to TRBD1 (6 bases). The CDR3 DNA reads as TGTGCCAGCAGCCAAGAAAGGTGGGGGCCTGCTGAAGCTTTCTTT. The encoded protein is CASSQERWGPAEAFF.